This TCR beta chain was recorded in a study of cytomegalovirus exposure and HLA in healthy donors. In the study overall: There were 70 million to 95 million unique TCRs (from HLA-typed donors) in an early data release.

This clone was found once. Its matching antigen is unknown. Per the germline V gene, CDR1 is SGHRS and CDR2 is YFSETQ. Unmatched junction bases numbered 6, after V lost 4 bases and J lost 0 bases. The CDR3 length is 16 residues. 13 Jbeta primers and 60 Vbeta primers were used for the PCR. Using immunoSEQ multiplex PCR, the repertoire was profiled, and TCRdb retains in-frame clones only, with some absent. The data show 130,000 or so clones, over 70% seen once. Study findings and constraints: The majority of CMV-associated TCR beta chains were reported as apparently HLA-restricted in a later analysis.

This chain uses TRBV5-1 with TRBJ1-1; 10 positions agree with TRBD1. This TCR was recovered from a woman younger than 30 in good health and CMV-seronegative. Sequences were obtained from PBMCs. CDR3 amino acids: CASSRGGQGLNTEAFF. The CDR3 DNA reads TGCGCCAGCAGCCGGGGGGGACAGGGGTTGAACACTGAAGCTTTCTTT.